Each of the 30 T cell receptor beta chains below was sequenced from the same sample in a study of shared clonotypes between healthy human individuals. Some clones are missing from TCRdb's copy, which holds only in-frame ones; the method was immunoSEQ multiplex PCR. This table holds about 800,000 clones, 96% found once. Naive CD8 cells, CD45RO-negative and positively selected for CCR7, excluded terminally differentiated effector memory CD45RA+ cells. Sequencing input: naive CD8+ T cells sorted from blood. Source of these receptors: a man aged 30 to 39 in good health.

Here the CDR3 DNA reads TGTGCCAGTAGTATAGTCCTAGCGGGAGTGGGTAATGAGCAGTTCTTC. It translates to CASSIVLAGVGNEQFF. V usage is TRBV19 and J usage is TRBJ2-1; 10 bases agree with TRBD2. Germline V CDR1 and CDR2: LNHDA, SQIVND (reference sequence). After removal of 1 base from V and 7 bases from J, the junction contained 7 bases not matched to a gene. The CDR3 spans 16 residues.

The chain recombines TRBV13 with TRBJ2-2, with D unclear. The V gene's germline CDR1 is PRHDT and CDR2 FYEKMQ (reference sequence). CDR3 size: 18 residues. V was cut by 0 bases and J by 0 bases, with 14 bases left in between. The CDR3 nucleotides read TGTGCCAGCAGCTTAGGAATAGTTCCAGGTACGAACACCGGGGAGCTGTTTTTT. This sequence encodes CASSLGIVPGTNTGELFF.

Comments on this clone: An end of the junction differs from the germline gene, which may be a read error. The sample holds other DNA sequences that translate to the same CDR3. The rearrangement links TRBV13 to TRBJ1-2; D gene ambiguous. The germline V gene has CDR1 PRHDT and CDR2 FYEKMQ (reference sequence). The CDR3 contains 12 residues. CDR3 loop: CASSLGNYGYTF. The CDR3 coding sequence is TGTGCCAGCAGCCTAGGGAACTATGGCTACACCTTC.

In its sample, this clone was seen once. This chain connects TRBV7-8 to TRBJ2-1, with TRBD1 identical over 7 bases. This CDR3 has 16 amino acids. The ends lost 3 bases at V and 2 bases at J; junction bases unmatched: 7. Germline CDR1 is SGHVS and CDR2 is FQNEAQ. CDR3 sequence reads: CASSFAGTVPYNEQFF. Here the CDR3 DNA reads TGTGCCAGCAGCTTCGCCGGGACAGTACCCTACAATGAGCAGTTCTTC.

The rearrangement links TRBV6-6 to TRBJ1-1; D remains unclear. From germline, CDR1 is MNHNY and CDR2 SVGAGI (reference sequence). V was cut by 6 bases and J by 1 base, with 9 bases left in between. CDR3 length: 13 amino acids. The CDR3 nucleotides read TGTGCCAGCAGACCTTCCTCGAACACTGAAGCTTTCTTT. Residues: CASRPSSNTEAFF.

The V and J genes are TRBV11-2 and TRBJ1-1, with D possibly TRBD1 on 5 matching bases. This CDR3 has 14 amino acids. The V end lost 1 base, the J end lost 2 bases, and 8 bases lay between the germline ends. Germline CDR1 and CDR2: SGHAT and FQNNGV. The CDR3 DNA reads TGTGCCAGCAGCTTAGGGGGGGGTAACACTGAAGCTTTCTTT. It encodes CASSLGGGNTEAFF.

This clone is a singleton in its sample. The CDR3 is CASSYSGQGRGTEAFF. The CDR3 nucleotides are TGTGCCAGCAGTTACTCGGGGCAGGGGAGGGGCACTGAAGCTTTCTTT. The chain couples TRBV6-5 to TRBJ1-1; D might be TRBD1 (6 bases). This CDR3 region has 16 residues. CDR1 is MNHEY and CDR2 is SVGAGI in the germline V gene. The ends were cut back, 0 bases at V and 4 bases at J, with 15 bases in the middle.

J is TRBJ2-2 and V is TRBV6-1, with 7 bases lining up with TRBD1. The V segment lost 4 bases and the J segment 3 bases; nucleotides outside the gene matches: 5. Germline V gene data show CDR1 as MNHNS and CDR2 as SASEGT. This CDR3 is built from 15 residues. The CDR3 here is CASSGQGGDTGELFF. The CDR3 nucleotides read TGTGCCAGCAGTGGACAGGGCGGTGACACCGGGGAGCTGTTTTTT.

V is TRBV4-1 and J is TRBJ2-1, with 15 bases matching TRBD2. Germline trimming cut 0 bases from V and 3 bases from J; bases unmatched to any gene: 9. The CDR3 runs 20 residues. Germline V gene data show CDR1 as MGHRA and CDR2 as YSYEKL. CDR3 nucleotide sequence: TGCGCCAGCAGCCAAGACGGGACTAGCGGGAGGAATGATATCTACAATGAGCAGTTCTTC. Translating gives CASSQDGTSGRNDIYNEQFF.

The V and J genes are TRBV5-4 and TRBJ2-1, with 7 bases fitting TRBD2. CDR1 is SGHNT, CDR2 YYREEE, per germline (reference sequence). The ends lost 0 bases at V and 2 bases at J; junction bases unmatched: 5. The length of the CDR3 is 16 residues. CDR3 loop: CASSLGTSRAYNEQFF. The CDR3, as DNA: TGTGCCAGCAGCTTGGGGACTAGTCGGGCCTACAATGAGCAGTTCTTC.

The chain recombines TRBV6-5 with TRBJ1-5; D remains ambiguous. The V end was cut by 6 bases, the J end by 0 bases, with 12 bases between. Germline V lookup: CDR1 MNHEY, CDR2 SVGAGI. This CDR3 is 15 amino acids long. The CDR3 here is CASSLDYYSNQPQHF. Here the CDR3 DNA reads TGTGCCAGCAGCCTGGACTATTATAGCAATCAGCCCCAGCATTTT.

The chain carries TRBV29-1 and TRBJ2-7; tentative D call: TRBD2 (6 bases). Germline assignment: CDR1 SQVTM and CDR2 ANQGSEA. The CDR3 runs to 13 residues. Deletions cut 7 bases from V and 7 bases from J, with 20 bases between. CDR3 DNA: TGCAGCGCCAGCGGGCCCCGAGGTGGGGAGCAGTACTTC. Amino acid sequence: CSASGPRGGEQYF.

The genes are TRBV6-6 and TRBJ1-2, with D hard to call. Germline lookup yields CDR1 MNHNY and CDR2 SVGAGI (reference sequence). There are 14 residues in the CDR3. V was cut by 6 bases and J by 8 bases, with 19 bases left in between. CDR3 sequence: CASRDLLRSGGYTF. For the CDR3, the DNA is TGTGCCAGCAGGGATCTTTTGCGGAGTGGAGGCTACACCTTC.

The gene calls are TRBV7-9 and TRBJ1-2; no clear D. This CDR3 is 16 amino acids long. Germline values: CDR1 SEHNR, CDR2 FQNEAQ (reference sequence). V lost 3 bases and J 0 bases, leaving 14 bases between the germline ends. CDR3 loop: CASSFPSRTANYGYTF. The CDR3 DNA follows: TGTGCCAGCAGCTTCCCCTCTCGGACGGCTAACTATGGCTACACCTTC.

In DNA form, the CDR3 reads TGTGCCAGCAGCCGGACCTTTGCGGGACGGACGAACACCGGGGAGCTGTTTTTT. Amino acids: CASSRTFAGRTNTGELFF. This rearrangement joins TRBV21-1 to TRBJ2-2; TRBD2, the D gene given by the table, was not confirmed from the DNA. TRBV21-1 is given as a pseudogene. This CDR3 contains 18 residues.

The rearrangement joins TRBV5-4 to TRBJ2-5; 8 nucleotides agree with TRBD2. CDR1 SGHNT and CDR2 YYREEE come from the germline V gene (reference sequence). The CDR3 loop spans 15 amino acids. The V gene end was trimmed by 2 bases and the J gene end by 4 bases; junction bases not matched to a gene: 7. CDR3 amino acids: CASSFRGSGGETQYF. CDR3 coding DNA: TGTGCCAGCAGCTTTCGCGGGAGCGGGGGAGAGACCCAGTACTTC. Combining the CDR3 with reference TRBV5-4 and TRBJ2-5 gives the whole variable domain ETGVTQSPTHLIKTRGQQVTLRCSSQSGHNTVSWYQQALGQGPQFIFQYYREEENGRGNFPPRFSGLQFPNYSSELNVNALELDDSALYLCASSFRGSGGETQYFGPGTRLLVL.

V usage is TRBV7-3 and J usage is TRBJ1-5; D uncertain. The CDR3 is made up of 10 amino acids. V lost 5 bases to trimming and J lost 7 bases, with 3 bases between them. CDR1 is SGHTA, CDR2 FQGTGA, per germline. CDR3 sequence (DNA): TGTGCCAGCAGCCCACAGCCCCAGCATTTT. Translation: CASSPQPQHF.

A single count supports this clone. The gene calls are TRBV30 and TRBJ2-1; the D gene could be TRBD1 or TRBD2 (6 bases each). This CDR3 is 13 amino acids long. CDR1 and CDR2 (germline): GTSNPN, SVGIG (reference sequence). The germline V and J ends were trimmed by 0 bases and 8 bases, with 11 bases remaining between them. The CDR3 DNA follows: TGTGCCTGGAGTGTAGGGGGGCAATATGAGCAGTTCTTC. The encoded protein is CAWSVGGQYEQFF.

CDR3 region: CASSPVDANEQYF. As DNA, the CDR3 is TGTGCCAGCAGCCCCGTTGATGCGAACGAGCAGTACTTC. The V call is TRBV7-9, the J call TRBJ2-7; unclear D gene. The V gene's germline CDR1 is SEHNR and CDR2 FQNEAQ (reference sequence). The CDR3 covers 13 residues. V lost 5 bases, J lost 5 bases, and 13 bases lay in between.

The chain joins TRBV29-1 to TRBJ1-1; no reliable D call. From germline, CDR1 is SQVTM and CDR2 ANQGSEA. The CDR3 loop spans 14 amino acids. Trimming cost V 8 bases and J 0 bases, with 16 bases left between them. CDR3 bases: TGCAGCCTTACGGCGTCCGGCCTGAACACTGAAGCTTTCTTT. As protein: CSLTASGLNTEAFF.

The V call is TRBV7-3, the J call TRBJ2-1; 10 bases are a match to TRBD2. The germline gives CDR1 SGHTA, CDR2 FQGTGA. J gave up 7 bases and V 0 bases, and 9 bases lay outside the gene matches. CDR3 length: 17 amino acids. CDR3 DNA sequence: TGTGCCAGCAGCTTAACGGGCGCTAGCGGGAGTCGGAATGAGCAGTTCTTC. It specifies CASSLTGASGSRNEQFF. Full variable domain (missing parts from reference TRBV7-3 and TRBJ2-1): GAGVSQTPSNKVTEKGKYVELRCDPISGHTALYWYRQSLGQGPEFLIYFQGTGAADDSGLPNDRFFAVRPEGSVSTLKIQRTERGDSAVYLCASSLTGASGSRNEQFFGPGTRLTVL.

The V gene is TRBV28, the J gene TRBJ1-2, with TRBD1 matching over 10 bases. With 2 bases clipped from V and 8 bases from J, the junction kept 26 bases outside the gene matches. There are 21 residues in the CDR3. Germline loops: CDR1 MDHEN, CDR2 SYDVKM. The CDR3 reads CASSLGMVSDRGRLWNYGYTF. In nucleotides, the CDR3 is TGTGCCAGCAGTTTAGGCATGGTATCAGACAGGGGGCGACTATGGAATTACGGCTACACCTTC.

This chain connects TRBV5-1 to TRBJ2-2; 8 nucleotides agree with TRBD1. After removal of 2 bases from V and 4 bases from J, the junction contained 10 bases not matched to a gene. This CDR3 comprises 17 residues. Germline-derived CDR1 and CDR2 are SGHRS and YFSETQ. The CDR3 protein is CASSFPPGGAVTGELFF. CDR3 DNA sequence: TGCGCCAGCAGCTTCCCCCCAGGGGGCGCGGTCACCGGGGAGCTGTTTTTT.

The chain recombines TRBV10-2 with TRBJ2-1; D not certain. Germline loops: CDR1 WSHSY, CDR2 SAAADI. V was cut by 3 bases and J by 4 bases, with 7 bases left in between. The CDR3 consists of 13 residues. The CDR3 region is CASSEGLYNEQFF. CDR3 bases: TGCGCCAGCAGTGAAGGTCTTTACAATGAGCAGTTCTTC.

The V gene is TRBV7-3, the J gene TRBJ1-2, with unresolved D. The CDR3 length is 15 residues. Looked up from germline, CDR1 is SGHTA and CDR2 is FQGTGA. V was clipped by 1 base and J by 2 bases, with 11 bases between them. CDR3 DNA: TGTGCCAGCAGCTTAAGTCCCGCGGACAACTATGGCTACACCTTC. Translation gives CASSLSPADNYGYTF. Supplemented by reference TRBV7-3 and TRBJ1-2, the full variable domain reads GAGVSQTPSNKVTEKGKYVELRCDPISGHTALYWYRQSLGQGPEFLIYFQGTGAADDSGLPNDRFFAVRPEGSVSTLKIQRTERGDSAVYLCASSLSPADNYGYTFGSGTRLTVV.

This chain connects TRBV25-1 to TRBJ1-5; TRBD1 matches 9 bases. Germline V CDR1 and CDR2: MGHDK, SYGVNS. The CDR3 runs to 15 residues. The ends lost 5 bases at V and 3 bases at J; junction bases unmatched: 5. CDR3 sequence (DNA): TGTGCCAGCAGTCTTTGGGACAGGGTCAATCAGCCCCAGCATTTT. This codes for CASSLWDRVNQPQHF.

This chain uses TRBV6-5 with TRBJ2-5; TRBD2 matches at 7 bases. CDR1 is MNHEY and CDR2 is SVGAGI in the germline V gene. The CDR3 is 15 residues long. V shed 3 bases, J shed 6 bases, and the junction held 10 bases outside the gene matches. In DNA form, the CDR3 reads TGTGCCAGCAGTTATGAGCGGGGCTTCATCCAGACCCAGTACTTC. Translation gives CASSYERGFIQTQYF.

The chain carries TRBV2 and TRBJ2-3; 13 bases are a match to TRBD2. V lost 6 bases and J lost 4; bases outside the gene matches: 25. This CDR3 contains 22 residues. Per germline, CDR1 SNHLY and CDR2 FYNNEI. The CDR3 region has the DNA TGTGCCAGCAGACAAAAAGCGGGGGATTTGGGGTCACTAGCGGGAGGGCCAGATACGCAGTATTTT. It yields the protein CASRQKAGDLGSLAGGPDTQYF.

The chain has TRBV15 and TRBJ2-1; 10 bases are a match to TRBD2. Germline lookup yields CDR1 LNHNV and CDR2 YYDKDF (reference sequence). This CDR3 has 16 residues. V gave up 4 bases and J gave up 6 bases; unmatched junction bases: 9. The CDR3 loop reads CATSTKREGPLNEQFF. In nucleotides, the CDR3 is TGTGCCACCAGCACTAAGCGGGAGGGCCCCCTCAATGAGCAGTTCTTC.

This chain joins TRBV28 and TRBJ2-2; D unresolved. The V gene's germline CDR1 is MDHEN and CDR2 SYDVKM. V was clipped by 3 bases and J by 8 bases, with 10 bases between them. The CDR3 covers 13 residues. The CDR3 reads CASSFWGGGELFF. The CDR3 DNA is TGTGCCAGCAGTTTCTGGGGTGGTGGGGAGCTGTTTTTT.